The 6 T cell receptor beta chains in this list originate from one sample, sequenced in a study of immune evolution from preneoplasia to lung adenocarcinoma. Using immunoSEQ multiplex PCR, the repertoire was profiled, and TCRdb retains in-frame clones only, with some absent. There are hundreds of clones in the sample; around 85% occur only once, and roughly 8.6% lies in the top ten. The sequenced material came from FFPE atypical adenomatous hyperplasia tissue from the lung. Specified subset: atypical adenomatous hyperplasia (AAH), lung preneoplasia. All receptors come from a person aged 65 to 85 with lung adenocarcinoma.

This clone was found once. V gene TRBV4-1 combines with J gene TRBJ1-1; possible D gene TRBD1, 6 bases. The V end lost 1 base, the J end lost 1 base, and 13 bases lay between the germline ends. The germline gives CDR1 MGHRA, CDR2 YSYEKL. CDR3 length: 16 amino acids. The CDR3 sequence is CASSQAPGVANTEAFF. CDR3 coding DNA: TGCGCCAGCAGCCAAGCCCCAGGGGTCGCGAACACTGAAGCTTTCTTT.

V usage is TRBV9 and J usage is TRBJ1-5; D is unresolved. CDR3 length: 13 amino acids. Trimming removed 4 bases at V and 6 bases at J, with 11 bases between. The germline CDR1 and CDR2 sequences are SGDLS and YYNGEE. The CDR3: CASSHDGGQPQHF. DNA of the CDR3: TGTGCCAGCAGCCATGACGGCGGTCAGCCCCAGCATTTT.

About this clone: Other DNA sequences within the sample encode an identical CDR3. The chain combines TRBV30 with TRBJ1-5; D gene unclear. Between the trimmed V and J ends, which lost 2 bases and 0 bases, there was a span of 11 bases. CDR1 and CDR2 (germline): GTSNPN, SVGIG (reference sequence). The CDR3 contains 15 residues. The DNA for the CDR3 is TGTGCCTGGAGTCATGGGCGACGTAGCAATCAGCCCCAGCATTTT. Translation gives CAWSHGRRSNQPQHF.

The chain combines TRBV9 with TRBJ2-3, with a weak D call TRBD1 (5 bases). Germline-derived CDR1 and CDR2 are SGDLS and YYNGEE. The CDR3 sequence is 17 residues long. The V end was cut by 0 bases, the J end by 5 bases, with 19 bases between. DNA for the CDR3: TGTGCCAGCAGCGTAGGTCAGGGCCTTGACCTAAAAGATACGCAGTATTTT. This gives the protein CASSVGQGLDLKDTQYF.

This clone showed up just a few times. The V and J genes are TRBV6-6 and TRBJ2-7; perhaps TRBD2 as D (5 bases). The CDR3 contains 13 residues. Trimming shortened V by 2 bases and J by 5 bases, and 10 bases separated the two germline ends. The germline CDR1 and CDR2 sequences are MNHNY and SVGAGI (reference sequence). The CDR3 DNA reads TGTGCCAGCAGTTACGAGGGTAGCAACGAGCAGTACTTC. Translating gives CASSYEGSNEQYF.

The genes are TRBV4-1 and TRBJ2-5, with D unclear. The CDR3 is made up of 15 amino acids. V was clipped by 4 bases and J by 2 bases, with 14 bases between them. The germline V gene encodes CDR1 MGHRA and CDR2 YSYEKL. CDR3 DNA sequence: TGCGCCAGCAGCCGAAGGTTGGGTTGGCAAGAGACCCAGTACTTC. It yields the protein CASSRRLGWQETQYF.